Below, 27 T cell receptor beta chains from the same sample are listed, as sequenced in a study of blood T cells in healthy people across ages (dated by TCRdb to the mid-2010s). To prepare the library, 5' RACE was applied. Instrument used: Illumina HiSeq 2500. The second PCR ran for roughly 7 to 11 cycles and used a J-beta primer mix along with a sample-barcoded 5' primer. Through fastp at Q25 and MiXCR, TCRdb rebuilt clones from the public reads, retaining in-frame beta chains. Each CDR3 protein gets just one entry, which takes the most common genes and DNA from the rows behind it. Recorded for this sample are 750,000 to 850,000 distinct CDR3 sequences; approximately 25% of them occurred a single time. The top ten clones comprise under 4.5% of the sample. The data also belong to a second study, concerning T cells of mothers and their children.

The sample was blood. Every receptor here comes from a boy between 10 and 17 years old in good health.

The rearrangement uses TRBV11-2 and TRBJ2-5; D unresolved. CDR1 is SGHAT and CDR2 is FQNNGV in the germline V gene. The CDR3 extends over 14 amino acids. With 2 bases removed from V and 5 bases from J, the gap between germline ends came to 12 bases. The CDR3 here is CASSLFSGLETQYF. DNA of the CDR3: TGTGCCAGCAGCTTATTTTCAGGCTTGGAGACCCAGTACTTC.

This clonotype was seen only a few times. The chain links TRBV10-3 to TRBJ1-6, with no clear D. Germline-derived CDR1 and CDR2 are ENHRY and SYGVKD. V was trimmed by 6 bases and J by 4 bases, leaving 10 bases between them. This CDR3 region has 14 residues. CDR3 in amino acids: CAISLGSYNSPLHF. In nucleotides, the CDR3 is TGTGCCATCAGCTTGGGCAGTTATAATTCACCCCTCCACTTT.

The genes are TRBV15 and TRBJ1-6; tentative D call: TRBD1 (5 bases). V was clipped by 5 bases and J by 8 bases, with 13 bases between them. This CDR3 has 14 residues. In germline, CDR1 is LNHNV, CDR2 YYDKDF (reference sequence). The CDR3 region has the DNA TGTGCCACCAGCGGCGGGACGTGGGATTCACCCCTCCACTTT. This encodes CATSGGTWDSPLHF.

The V call is TRBV12-3 or TRBV12-4, the J call TRBJ1-3; no firm D call. Trimming pared 4 bases from V and 2 bases from J, leaving 15 bases between. The CDR3 sequence is 16 residues long. The CDR3 sequence: CASSYIPGGTGNTIYF. DNA of the CDR3: TGTGCCAGCAGTTACATCCCCGGCGGGACTGGAAACACCATATATTTT.

The table lists this clonotype with a few counts. This sequence joins TRBV7-3 and TRBJ2-5; 7 bases align to TRBD2. The J call is doubtful: the DNA matches TRBJ2-1 better. This CDR3 has 17 residues. Looked up from germline, CDR1 is SGHTA and CDR2 is FQGTGA. CDR3 amino acids: CASSLISGIGTYNEQFF. CDR3 nucleotide sequence: TGTGCCAGCAGCTTAATCAGCGGGATAGGGACTTACAATGAGCAGTTCTTC.

The table lists this clonotype with a few counts. V usage is TRBV20-1 and J usage is TRBJ1-2; D gene ambiguous. This CDR3 spans 16 amino acids. From germline, CDR1 is DFQATT and CDR2 SNEGSKA (reference sequence). V was pared by 0 bases and J by 9 bases, with 23 bases between. The CDR3 bases are TGCAGTGCTAGAGACCCGAGAGGAATGGCGGGGAATAGCTACACCTTC. Translating it yields CSARDPRGMAGNSYTF.

The chain links TRBV2 to TRBJ2-3, with TRBD2 identical over 9 bases. After removal of 6 bases from V and 7 bases from J, the junction contained 11 bases not matched to a gene. Germline lookup yields CDR1 SNHLY and CDR2 FYNNEI. There are 15 residues in the CDR3. Here the CDR3 reads CASRASSGIGYTQYF. CDR3 nucleotide sequence: TGTGCCAGCAGGGCCTCTAGCGGGATAGGATATACGCAGTATTTT.

This sequence joins TRBV21-1 and TRBJ1-5; the D segment call TRBD1 is taken from the table without a DNA check. TRBV21-1 is a documented pseudogene. The CDR3 sequence is 17 residues long. The CDR3: CASSKEIPGYGRQPQHF. In DNA form, the CDR3 reads TGTGCCAGCAGCAAAGAGATCCCAGGGTATGGAAGGCAGCCCCAGCATTTT.

The J gene is TRBJ1-5, the V gene TRBV6-2 or TRBV6-3, with D uncertain. CDR1 is MNHEY, CDR2 SVGEGT, per germline. This CDR3 has 19 residues. The V gene lost 2 bases and the J gene lost 2 bases, with 22 bases spanning the gap. The CDR3 sequence is CASSYDEFQGPLGNQPQHF. Written as DNA, the CDR3 is TGTGCCAGCAGTTACGATGAGTTCCAAGGCCCCTTAGGCAATCAGCCCCAGCATTTT.

This sequence joins TRBV5-6 and TRBJ1-4, with 7 bases lining up with TRBD1. Per germline, CDR1 SGHDT and CDR2 YYEEEE. V lost 7 bases to trimming and J lost 10 bases; unmatched junction nucleotides: 13. This CDR3 has 14 amino acids. In DNA form, the CDR3 reads TGTGCCAGCGCACCGGAGACAGGGATGGGAAAACTGTTTTTT. Its protein is CASAPETGMGKLFF.

This clonotype was detected only a few times. The rearrangement uses TRBV7-3 and TRBJ1-1; no clear D. Per the germline V gene, CDR1 is SGHTA and CDR2 is FQGTGA. Trimming pared 7 bases from V and 0 bases from J, leaving 21 bases between. The CDR3 is 17 amino acids. The CDR3 region is CASNKREGGDLNTEAFF. CDR3 DNA sequence: TGTGCCAGCAACAAACGGGAAGGAGGAGACCTGAACACTGAAGCTTTCTTT.

The chain has TRBV10-3 and TRBJ1-1; the D gene is possibly TRBD1 (5 bases). Germline CDR1 reads ENHRY; CDR2 reads SYGVKD. This CDR3 is built from 14 residues. The germline V and J ends were trimmed by 7 bases and 10 bases, with 22 bases remaining between them. CDR3 loop: CAINPERGPRGAFF. CDR3 in DNA: TGTGCCATCAACCCTGAACGGGGACCCCGTGGAGCTTTCTTT.

This clonotype has a handful of counts. The J gene is TRBJ2-7, the V gene TRBV20-1; 7 positions agree with TRBD1. This CDR3 contains 15 residues. The V segment lost 3 bases and the J segment 3 bases; nucleotides outside the gene matches: 11. CDR1 and CDR2 from the germline V gene are DFQATT and SNEGSKA (reference sequence). CDR3 DNA sequence: TGCAGTGCTAGTAGAGTCTCGGGACAGAACTACGAGCAGTACTTC. This sequence encodes CSASRVSGQNYEQYF.

V is TRBV20-1 and J is TRBJ1-5; tentatively, D is TRBD1 (6 bases). CDR1 is DFQATT and CDR2 is SNEGSKA in the germline V gene (reference sequence). The ends were cut back, 3 bases at V and 1 base at J, with 13 bases in the middle. The CDR3 runs to 15 residues. CDR3 sequence (DNA): TGCAGTGCTAGGGGCCAGGGGCCCAGCAATCAGCCCCAGCATTTT. It specifies CSARGQGPSNQPQHF.

The sample holds many counts of this clonotype. The gene calls are TRBV29-1 and TRBJ2-3, with D tentatively TRBD1 (6 bases). Trimming cost V 2 bases and J 5 bases, with 8 bases left between them. Germline V CDR1 and CDR2: SQVTM, ANQGSEA. CDR3 size: 12 residues. As DNA, the CDR3 is TGCAGCGTTGAACCCAGGGGAGATACGCAGTATTTT. The encoded protein is CSVEPRGDTQYF.

The chain links TRBV20-1 to TRBJ2-5; D not certain. The better agreement between TRBJ2-7 and the DNA end casts doubt on the J call. Germline CDR1 and CDR2: DFQATT and SNEGSKA (reference sequence). The CDR3 is 12 residues long. CDR3 in DNA: TGCAGTGCTAGTTTATTTTCCTACGAGCAGTACTTC. Protein product: CSASLFSYEQYF.

The genes are TRBV5-1 and TRBJ2-2; D is perhaps TRBD1 or TRBD2 (5 bases each). Germline CDR1 reads SGHRS; CDR2 reads YFSETQ. The CDR3 sequence is 16 residues long. Trimming left V 4 bases short and J 2 bases short, with 15 bases between. CDR3 protein: CASSHGLGDNTGELFF. The CDR3 DNA follows: TGCGCCAGCAGCCACGGACTGGGGGACAACACCGGGGAGCTGTTTTTT.

This sequence joins TRBV3-1 and TRBJ1-1; no firm D call. The germline V gene has CDR1 LGHDT and CDR2 YNNKEL (reference sequence). The CDR3 totals 14 residues. The V and J ends lost 4 bases and 0 bases respectively, with 9 bases between them. CDR3 nucleotide sequence: TGTGCCAGCAGCCCACATAACTTGAACACTGAAGCTTTCTTT. It translates to CASSPHNLNTEAFF.

The genes are TRBV15 and TRBJ1-1, with D uncertain. Germline assignment: CDR1 LNHNV and CDR2 YYDKDF (reference sequence). Trimming took off 3 bases at V and 0 bases at J, with 5 bases between the two ends. The CDR3 consists of 13 residues. CDR3 region: CATSSVLNTEAFF. In nucleotides, the CDR3 is TGTGCCACCAGCAGCGTCCTGAACACTGAAGCTTTCTTT.

This clonotype turned up a few times. The V and J genes are TRBV5-1 and TRBJ2-7; 9 bases are a match to TRBD1. The CDR3 length is 16 residues. The junction had 15 bases not matched to a gene; V was cut back by 0 bases and J by 11 bases. Germline V gives CDR1 SGHRS, CDR2 YFSETQ. CDR3 amino acids: CASSLAVGQGGGAEYF. The CDR3 DNA reads TGCGCCAGCAGCTTGGCGGTGGGACAGGGTGGAGGTGCTGAGTACTTC. The full variable domain, with the rest looked up from reference TRBV5-1 and TRBJ2-7, is KAGVTQTPRYLIKTRGQQVTLSCSPISGHRSVSWYQQTPGQGLQFLFEYFSETQRNKGNFPGRFSGRQFSNSRSEMNVSTLELGDSALYLCASSLAVGQGGGAEYFGPGTRLTVT.

The chain is built from TRBV20-1 and TRBJ2-6; D is undetermined. CDR1 is DFQATT and CDR2 is SNEGSKA in the germline V gene (reference sequence). The CDR3 length is 15 residues. V was cut by 3 bases and J by 0 bases, with 9 bases left in between. This chain's CDR3 is CSASPVDSGANVLTF. The CDR3 nucleotides read TGCAGTGCTAGCCCCGTCGACTCTGGGGCCAACGTCCTGACTTTC.

The table lists this clonotype with many counts. This chain uses TRBV5-5 with TRBJ2-5, with a tentative D call TRBD1 (6 bases). The DNA end lines up better with TRBJ2-7; the J call may be wrong. Germline lookup yields CDR1 SGHKS and CDR2 YYEKEE (reference sequence). The CDR3 is 14 amino acids. The CDR3 is CASSLVAGAYEQYF. The CDR3 DNA reads TGTGCCAGCAGCTTGGTGGCAGGGGCCTACGAGCAGTACTTC.

This clonotype has just a few counts. The chain employs TRBV29-1 and TRBJ2-5; perhaps TRBD2 as D (6 bases). V gave up 7 bases and J gave up 5 bases, with 20 bases separating them. Germline V lookup: CDR1 SQVTM, CDR2 ANQGSEA. The CDR3 has 14 amino acids. The CDR3: CSGTGTGASETQYF. The CDR3 nucleotides are TGCAGCGGGACCGGGACTGGTGCTTCTGAGACCCAGTACTTC.

This clonotype appeared a few times. The gene calls are TRBV20-1 and TRBJ2-7; 9 bases fit TRBD2. The CDR3 runs to 15 residues. CDR1 and CDR2 from the germline V gene are DFQATT and SNEGSKA (reference sequence). V was pared by 0 bases and J by 4 bases, with 7 bases of the junction left unmatched. CDR3 nucleotide sequence: TGCAGTGCTAGAGATGGGACTAGCTATGGGTACGAGCAGTACTTC. Translating gives CSARDGTSYGYEQYF.

This clonotype was seen a handful of times. This chain connects TRBV28 to TRBJ1-2; D unresolved. The CDR3 loop spans 14 amino acids. Germline CDR1 and CDR2: MDHEN and SYDVKM. V was cut by 6 bases and J by 11 bases, with 22 bases left in between. The CDR3 sequence: CASSVGPTGVDYTF. The CDR3 bases are TGTGCCAGCAGCGTGGGCCCGACTGGGGTAGATTACACCTTC.

The chain carries TRBV15 and TRBJ2-5; the match to TRBD1 covers 12 bases. The tail of the sequence fits TRBJ2-1 better, so the J call may be wrong. The germline V gene encodes CDR1 LNHNV and CDR2 YYDKDF (reference sequence). The CDR3 runs 15 residues. In DNA, the CDR3 is TGTGCCACCAGCAGCCGGGACAGGGGGCGGAATGAGCAGTTCTTC. Translation gives CATSSRDRGRNEQFF.

The V gene is TRBV4-3, the J gene TRBJ2-2, with D perhaps matching TRBD1 (5 bases). CDR1 and CDR2 from the germline V gene are LGHNA and YSLEER. The length of the CDR3 is 18 residues. Trimming cost V 1 base and J 0 bases, with 15 bases left between them. The CDR3 reads CASSQVVSRAANTGELFF. The DNA of the CDR3 is TGCGCCAGCAGCCAAGTTGTGTCCAGGGCAGCGAACACCGGGGAGCTGTTTTTT.